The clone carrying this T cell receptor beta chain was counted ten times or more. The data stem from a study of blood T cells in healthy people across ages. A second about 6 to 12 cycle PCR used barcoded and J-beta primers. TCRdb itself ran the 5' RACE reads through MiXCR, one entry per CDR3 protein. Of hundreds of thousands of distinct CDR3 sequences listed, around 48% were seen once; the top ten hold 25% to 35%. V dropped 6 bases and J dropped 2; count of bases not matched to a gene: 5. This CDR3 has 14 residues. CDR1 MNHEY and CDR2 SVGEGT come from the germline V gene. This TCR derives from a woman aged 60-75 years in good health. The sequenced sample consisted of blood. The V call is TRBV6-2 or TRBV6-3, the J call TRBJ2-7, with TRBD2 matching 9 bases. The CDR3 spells CASRRAGGTYEQYF. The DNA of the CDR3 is TGTGCCAGCAGGAGAGCGGGAGGCACCTACGAGCAGTACTTC.